The 3 T cell receptor beta chains below all came from one sample that was sequenced in a study of PD-L1 blockade in urothelial cancer. TCRdb keeps only in-frame clones here, not all; method: immunoSEQ multiplex PCR. This sample has fewer than 25,000 clones; 70% to 90% occur once, and the top ten carry less than 4%. The material was PBMCs, obtained around atezolizumab (anti-PD-L1) treatment. These receptors were obtained from a man in his fifties with urothelial cancer.

The rearrangement links TRBV28 to TRBJ2-3, with 10 bases matching TRBD2. Germline V gene data show CDR1 as MDHEN and CDR2 as SYDVKM. Trimming at V came to 4 bases and at J to 5 bases, leaving 6 bases not matched to a gene. This CDR3 has 15 amino acids. CDR3: CASSWGAGGKDTQYF. CDR3 nucleotide sequence: TGTGCCAGCAGTTGGGGAGCGGGAGGGAAAGATACGCAGTATTTT.

The chain combines TRBV30 with TRBJ2-7; 9 bases are a match to TRBD1. Losses at the gene ends were 5 bases for V and 2 bases for J; bases not matched to a gene: 7. The CDR3 extends over 14 amino acids. Germline V lookup: CDR1 GTSNPN, CDR2 SVGIG (reference sequence). CDR3 sequence (DNA): TGTGCCTGGGCCCGGGACAGGGAAACCTACGAGCAGTACTTC. Encoded protein: CAWARDRETYEQYF.

The gene calls are TRBV7-9 and TRBJ2-4; TRBD2 agrees at 14 bases. V lost 1 base, J lost 1 base, and 6 bases stayed unmatched. CDR3 size: 19 residues. Germline V gene lookup returns CDR1 SEHNR and CDR2 FQNEAQ (reference sequence). The CDR3 sequence is CASSLETSGRAKAKNIQYF. CDR3 DNA: TGTGCCAGCAGCTTAGAGACTAGCGGGAGGGCCAAGGCCAAAAACATTCAGTACTTC.